A single sample is the source of the 8 T cell receptor beta chains below, sequenced in a study of OX40 agonist ivuxolimab in advanced cancers. The repertoire was sequenced with immunoSEQ multiplex PCR; TCRdb's copy has only in-frame clones and lacks some. The repertoire includes about 36,000 clones, more than 60% of them detected once, and around 10% sits in the top ten. Sequenced material: CD4+ or CD8+ T cells sorted from blood, taken in a trial of the OX40 agonist ivuxolimab. The receptor source for this set is an adult with an advanced solid tumor such as melanoma, head and neck, liver or kidney cancer.

The chain employs TRBV5-6 and TRBJ2-3; D possibly matches TRBD1 or TRBD2 (5 bases each). Germline assignment: CDR1 SGHDT and CDR2 YYEEEE. Trimming took 4 bases from V and 8 from J, leaving 17 bases between them. The CDR3 has 14 amino acids. CDR3 residues: CASSTRDRRGTQYF. The CDR3 DNA reads TGTGCCAGCAGCACCCGGGACCGCCGGGGTACGCAGTATTTT.

This clone was seen only a few times. The V and J genes are TRBV7-9 and TRBJ2-2; 8 nucleotides line up with TRBD2. Germline CDR1 SEHNR, CDR2 FQNEAQ (reference sequence). The CDR3 spans 18 residues. V lost 4 bases, J lost 8 bases, and 18 bases stayed unmatched. In nucleotides, the CDR3 is TGTGCCAGCAGCTCCCCCTTGATAGCGGGGATTCCTAGTGGGGAGCTGTTTTTT. As protein: CASSSPLIAGIPSGELFF.

This clone qualifies as medium-sized. The chain has TRBV7-9 and TRBJ1-4; no reliable D call. Germline CDR1 and CDR2: SEHNR and FQNEAQ (reference sequence). The CDR3 is 14 residues long. Deletions cut 7 bases from V and 8 bases from J, with 17 bases between. The CDR3 is CASTAMLVQEKLFF. The CDR3 nucleotides read TGTGCCAGCACCGCTATGTTGGTACAAGAAAAACTGTTTTTT.

This chain joins TRBV5-1 and TRBJ2-5, with TRBD2 as a possible D gene (6 bases). This CDR3 is 15 amino acids long. The germline gives CDR1 SGHRS, CDR2 YFSETQ. V lost 2 bases, J lost 1 base, and 12 bases lay in between. CDR3 DNA sequence: TGCGCCAGCAGCTTATCGGGGGACCTCCAAGAGACCCAGTACTTC. Translating gives CASSLSGDLQETQYF. Together with reference TRBV5-1 and TRBJ2-5, the CDR3 gives the full variable domain: KAGVTQTPRYLIKTRGQQVTLSCSPISGHRSVSWYQQTPGQGLQFLFEYFSETQRNKGNFPGRFSGRQFSNSRSEMNVSTLELGDSALYLCASSLSGDLQETQYFGPGTRLLVL.

The chain links TRBV5-1 to TRBJ2-4, with TRBD1 identical over 8 bases. Germline V gene lookup returns CDR1 SGHRS and CDR2 YFSETQ. This CDR3 is 18 amino acids long. V shed 4 bases and J 0 bases; nucleotides not matched to a gene: 12. The CDR3 loop reads CASSTGTGATLAKNIQYF. The CDR3 nucleotides are TGCGCCAGCAGCACCGGGACAGGCGCTACTCTAGCCAAAAACATTCAGTACTTC.

The rearrangement joins TRBV15 to TRBJ2-3; D call uncertain. From germline, CDR1 is LNHNV and CDR2 YYDKDF (reference sequence). V was pared by 2 bases and J by 0 bases, with 12 bases between. There are 16 residues in the CDR3. The chain's CDR3 is CATSRSELSSTDTQYF. In DNA, the CDR3 is TGTGCCACCAGCAGATCAGAGCTTTCTAGCACAGATACGCAGTATTTT.

The chain links TRBV10-3 to TRBJ1-6; 7 bases match TRBD1. Germline trimming cut 6 bases from V and 4 bases from J; bases unmatched to any gene: 3. Looked up from germline, CDR1 is ENHRY and CDR2 is SYGVKD. The CDR3 totals 14 residues. This chain's CDR3 is CAIRGTEYNSPLHF. DNA of the CDR3: TGTGCCATCAGGGGGACAGAGTATAATTCACCCCTCCACTTT.

This chain uses TRBV10-2 with TRBJ1-6; no definite D call. Trimming took 0 bases from V and 7 from J, leaving 13 bases between them. Germline CDR1 reads WSHSY; CDR2 reads SAAADI. The CDR3 spans 16 residues. CDR3 residues: CASSESGRAGNSPLHF. The CDR3 nucleotides read TGCGCCAGCAGTGAGTCTGGTCGGGCCGGCAATTCACCCCTCCACTTT.